This entry lists 4 T cell receptor beta chains sequenced from one sample in a study of OX40 agonist ivuxolimab in advanced cancers. Generated by immunoSEQ multiplex PCR, the TCRdb table keeps only in-frame clones and is missing some. In the table there are some 97,000 clones, about 90% of which are singletons. Sequenced material: CD4+ or CD8+ T cells sorted from blood, taken in a trial of the OX40 agonist ivuxolimab. Source of these receptors: an adult with an advanced solid tumor such as melanoma, head and neck, liver or kidney cancer.

The chain recombines TRBV6-1 with TRBJ2-7; D is perhaps TRBD2 (6 bases). Germline-derived CDR1 and CDR2 are MNHNS and SASEGT. Trimming left V 7 bases short and J 2 bases short, with 6 bases between. CDR3 length: 11 amino acids. CDR3 sequence (DNA): TGTGCCAGCAAGCGGGCCTACGAGCAGTACTTC. Amino acid sequence: CASKRAYEQYF.

The J gene is TRBJ2-4, the V gene TRBV30; D not resolved. Germline V lookup: CDR1 GTSNPN, CDR2 SVGIG (reference sequence). The CDR3 has 13 amino acids. The V gene lost 0 bases and the J gene lost 6 bases, with 9 bases spanning the gap. This CDR3 reads CAWSVRAGNIQYF. CDR3 sequence (DNA): TGTGCCTGGAGTGTAAGAGCTGGAAACATTCAGTACTTC. Looking up the rest from reference TRBV30 and TRBJ2-4 gives the full variable domain: SQTIHQWPATLVQPVGSPLSLECTVEGTSNPNLYWYRQAAGRGLQLLFYSVGIGQISSEVPQNLSASRPQDRQFILSSKKLLLSDSGFYLCAWSVRAGNIQYFGAGTRLSVL.

V usage is TRBV5-1 and J usage is TRBJ2-2; D call uncertain. The germline V and J ends were trimmed by 3 bases and 4 bases, with 10 bases remaining between them. This CDR3 is built from 14 residues. Germline loops: CDR1 SGHRS, CDR2 YFSETQ. CDR3 bases: TGCGCCAGCAGCTCCGAGACTGCCACCGGGGAGCTGTTTTTT. It is translated as CASSSETATGELFF.

The rearrangement joins TRBV14 to TRBJ1-1; no clear D. Germline CDR1 SGHDN, CDR2 FVKESK. The CDR3 contains 15 residues. V lost 4 bases and J 3 bases, leaving 15 bases between the germline ends. The CDR3 sequence is CASSLTTGGHTEAFF. The CDR3 nucleotides are TGTGCCAGCAGCCTAACAACCGGAGGGCACACTGAAGCTTTCTTT.